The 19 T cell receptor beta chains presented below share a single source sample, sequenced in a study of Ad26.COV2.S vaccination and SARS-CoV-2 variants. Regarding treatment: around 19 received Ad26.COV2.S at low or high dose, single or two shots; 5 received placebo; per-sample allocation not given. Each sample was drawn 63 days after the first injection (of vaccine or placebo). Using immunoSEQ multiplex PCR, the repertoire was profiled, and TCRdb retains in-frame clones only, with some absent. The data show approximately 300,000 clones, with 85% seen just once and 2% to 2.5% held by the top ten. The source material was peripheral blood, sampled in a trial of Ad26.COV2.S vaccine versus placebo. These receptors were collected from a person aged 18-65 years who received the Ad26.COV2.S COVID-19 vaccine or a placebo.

CDR3 in DNA: TGTGCCAGCAGCTTAGGAGGGAGTAGCAAGAGGACCGGGGAGCTGTTTTTT. Translating gives CASSLGGSSKRTGELFF. The chain links TRBV5-4 to TRBJ2-2, with D possibly TRBD2 on 6 matching bases. The length of the CDR3 is 17 residues. The V gene lost 2 bases and the J gene lost 5 bases, with 19 bases spanning the gap. Germline V gene lookup returns CDR1 SGHNT and CDR2 YYREEE (reference sequence).

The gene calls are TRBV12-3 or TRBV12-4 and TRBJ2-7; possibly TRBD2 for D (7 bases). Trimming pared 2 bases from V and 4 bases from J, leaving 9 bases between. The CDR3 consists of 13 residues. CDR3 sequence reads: CASSLRGGYEQYF. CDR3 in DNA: TGTGCCAGCAGTTTAAGGGGGGGGTACGAGCAGTACTTC.

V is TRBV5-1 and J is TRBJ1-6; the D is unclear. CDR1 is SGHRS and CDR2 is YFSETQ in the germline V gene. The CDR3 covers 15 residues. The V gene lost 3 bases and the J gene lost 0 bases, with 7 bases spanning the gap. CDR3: CASSSRSSYNSPLHF. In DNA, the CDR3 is TGCGCCAGCAGCTCAAGGAGCTCCTATAATTCACCCCTCCACTTT.

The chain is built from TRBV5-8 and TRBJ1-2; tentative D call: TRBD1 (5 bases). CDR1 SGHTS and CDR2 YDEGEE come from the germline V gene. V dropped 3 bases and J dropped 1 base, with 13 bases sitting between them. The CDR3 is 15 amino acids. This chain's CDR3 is CASSYRTDLNYGYTF. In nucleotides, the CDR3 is TGTGCCAGCAGCTACAGGACGGATCTTAACTATGGCTACACCTTC.

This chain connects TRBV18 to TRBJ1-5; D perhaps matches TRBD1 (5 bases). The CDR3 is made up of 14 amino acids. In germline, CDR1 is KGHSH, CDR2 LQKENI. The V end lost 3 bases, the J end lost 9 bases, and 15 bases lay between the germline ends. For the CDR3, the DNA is TGTGCCAGCTCACCGGGGACCGACCGGGGGCCCCAGCATTTT. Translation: CASSPGTDRGPQHF.

CDR3 amino acids: CASSRSVGADTQYF. The CDR3 nucleotides are TGTGCCAGTAGTAGATCCGTAGGGGCAGATACGCAGTATTTT. V is TRBV19 and J is TRBJ2-3; D is possibly TRBD1 (5 bases). CDR3 length equals 14 residues. V shed 4 bases and J shed 4 bases, with 12 bases lying between them. Germline V gives CDR1 LNHDA, CDR2 SQIVND (reference sequence).

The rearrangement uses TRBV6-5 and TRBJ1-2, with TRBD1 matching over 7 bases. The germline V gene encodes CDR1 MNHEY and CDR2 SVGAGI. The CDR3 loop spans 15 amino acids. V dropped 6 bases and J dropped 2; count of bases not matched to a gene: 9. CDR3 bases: TGTGCCAGCAGACTCGGACAGGCTGCAAACTATGGCTACACCTTC. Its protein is CASRLGQAANYGYTF.

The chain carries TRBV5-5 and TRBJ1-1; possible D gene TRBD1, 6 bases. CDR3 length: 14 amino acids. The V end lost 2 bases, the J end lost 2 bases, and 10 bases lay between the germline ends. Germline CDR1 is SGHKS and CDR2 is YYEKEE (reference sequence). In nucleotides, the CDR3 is TGTGCCAGCAGCTTTCCGGGACATAACACTGAAGCTTTCTTT. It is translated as CASSFPGHNTEAFF.

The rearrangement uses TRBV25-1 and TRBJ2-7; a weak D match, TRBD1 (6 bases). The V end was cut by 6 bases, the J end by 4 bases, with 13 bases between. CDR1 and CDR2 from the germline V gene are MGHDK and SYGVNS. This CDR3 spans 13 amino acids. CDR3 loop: CASRSNRAYEQYF. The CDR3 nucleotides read TGTGCCAGCAGATCAAACAGGGCTTACGAGCAGTACTTC.

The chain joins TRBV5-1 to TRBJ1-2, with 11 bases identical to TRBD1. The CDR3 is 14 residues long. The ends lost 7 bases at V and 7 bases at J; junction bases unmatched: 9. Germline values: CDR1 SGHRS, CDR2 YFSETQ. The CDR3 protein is CASGPWDRGFGYTF. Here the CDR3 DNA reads TGCGCCAGCGGACCCTGGGACAGGGGGTTTGGCTACACCTTC.

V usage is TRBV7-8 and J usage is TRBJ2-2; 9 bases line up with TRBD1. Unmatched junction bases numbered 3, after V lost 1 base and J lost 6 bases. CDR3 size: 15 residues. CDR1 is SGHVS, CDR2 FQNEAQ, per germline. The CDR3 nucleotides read TGTGCCAGCAGCTTAGGAGGGACAGGGTCCGGGGAGCTGTTTTTT. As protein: CASSLGGTGSGELFF.

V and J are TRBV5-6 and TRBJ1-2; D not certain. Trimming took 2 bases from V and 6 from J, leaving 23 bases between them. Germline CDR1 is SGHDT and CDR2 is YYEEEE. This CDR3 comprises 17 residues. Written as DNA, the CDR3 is TGTGCCAGCAGCTTTACCCCGTTTTACACGAAGTGGAATGGCTACACCTTC. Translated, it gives CASSFTPFYTKWNGYTF.

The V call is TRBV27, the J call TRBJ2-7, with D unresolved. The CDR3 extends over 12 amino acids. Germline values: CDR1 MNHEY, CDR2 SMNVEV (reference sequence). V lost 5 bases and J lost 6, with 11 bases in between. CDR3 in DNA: TGTGCCAGCAGTGACCACGAATCCGAGCAGTACTTC. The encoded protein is CASSDHESEQYF.

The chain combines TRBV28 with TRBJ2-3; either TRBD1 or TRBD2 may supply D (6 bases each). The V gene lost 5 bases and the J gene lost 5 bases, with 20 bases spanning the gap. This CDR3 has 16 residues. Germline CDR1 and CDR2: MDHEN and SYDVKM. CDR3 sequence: CASSTQRGGRVDTQYF. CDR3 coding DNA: TGTGCCAGCAGTACTCAGAGAGGGGGGCGAGTAGATACGCAGTATTTT.

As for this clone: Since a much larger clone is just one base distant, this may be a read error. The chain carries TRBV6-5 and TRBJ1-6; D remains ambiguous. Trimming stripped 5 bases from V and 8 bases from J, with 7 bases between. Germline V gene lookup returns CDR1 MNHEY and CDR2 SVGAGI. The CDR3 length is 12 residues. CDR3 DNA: TGTGCCAGCAGTCTTGGGGATTCACCCCTCCACTTT. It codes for CASSLGDSPLHF.

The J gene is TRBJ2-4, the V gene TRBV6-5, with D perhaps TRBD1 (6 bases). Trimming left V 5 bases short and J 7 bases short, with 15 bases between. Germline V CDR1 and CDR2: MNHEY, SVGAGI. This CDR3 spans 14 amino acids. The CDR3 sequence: CASSPGTPGNIQYF. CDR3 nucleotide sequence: TGTGCCAGCAGTCCCGGGACACCCGGGAACATTCAGTACTTC.

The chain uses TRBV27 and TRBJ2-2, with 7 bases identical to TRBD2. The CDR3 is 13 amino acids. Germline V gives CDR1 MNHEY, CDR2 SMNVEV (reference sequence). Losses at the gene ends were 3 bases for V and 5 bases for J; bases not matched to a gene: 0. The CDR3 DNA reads TGTGCCAGCAGTTTCGGGGGGACCGGGGAGCTGTTTTTT. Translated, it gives CASSFGGTGELFF.

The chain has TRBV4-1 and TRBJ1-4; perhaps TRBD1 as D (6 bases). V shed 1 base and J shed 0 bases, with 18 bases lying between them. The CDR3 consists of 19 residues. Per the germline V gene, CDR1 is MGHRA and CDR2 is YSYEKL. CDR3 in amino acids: CASSQAGAGRLTTNEKLFF. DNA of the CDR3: TGCGCCAGCAGCCAAGCGGGGGCAGGGCGGCTTACAACTAATGAAAAACTGTTTTTT.

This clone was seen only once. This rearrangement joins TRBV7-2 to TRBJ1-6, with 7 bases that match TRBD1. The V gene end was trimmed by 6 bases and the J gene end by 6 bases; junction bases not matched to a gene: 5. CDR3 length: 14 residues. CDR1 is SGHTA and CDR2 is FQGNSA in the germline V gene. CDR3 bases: TGTGCCAGCAGTTCGGGACAGATTAATTCACCCCTCCACTTT. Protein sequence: CASSSGQINSPLHF.